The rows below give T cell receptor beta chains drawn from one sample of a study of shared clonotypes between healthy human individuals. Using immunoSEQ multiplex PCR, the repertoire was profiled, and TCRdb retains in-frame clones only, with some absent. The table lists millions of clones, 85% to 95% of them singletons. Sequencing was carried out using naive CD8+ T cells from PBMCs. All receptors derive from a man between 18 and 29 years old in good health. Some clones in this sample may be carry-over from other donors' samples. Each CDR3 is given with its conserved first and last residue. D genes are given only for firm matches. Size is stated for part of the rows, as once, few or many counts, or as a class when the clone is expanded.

CDR3aa: CASSPGLAGEQYF; abundance: NA; d_gene: TRBD2; v_gene: TRBV11-2; len: 13; j_gene: TRBJ2-7
CDR3aa: CASSPVGYDGEQYF; abundance: few; d_gene: NA; v_gene: TRBV7-9; len: 14; j_gene: TRBJ2-7
CDR3aa: CASSVGPFESVAGSHIQYF; abundance: NA; d_gene: TRBD2; v_gene: TRBV9; len: 19; j_gene: TRBJ2-4
CDR3aa: CASMYRGQGSYEQYF; abundance: NA; d_gene: TRBD1; v_gene: TRBV28; len: 15; j_gene: TRBJ2-7
CDR3aa: CASKPQGEDQETQYF; abundance: once; d_gene: NA; v_gene: TRBV27; len: 15; j_gene: TRBJ2-5
CDR3aa: CASRADRASYNEQFF; abundance: NA; d_gene: TRBD1; v_gene: TRBV28; len: 15; j_gene: TRBJ2-1
CDR3aa: CASSLPTTGELFF; abundance: NA; d_gene: NA; v_gene: TRBV5-1; len: 13; j_gene: TRBJ2-2
CDR3aa: CSVEDLKGFPYGYTF; abundance: NA; d_gene: NA; v_gene: TRBV29-1; len: 15; j_gene: TRBJ1-2
CDR3aa: CASSWLLAGVYDEQFF; abundance: NA; d_gene: TRBD2; v_gene: TRBV27; len: 16; j_gene: TRBJ2-1
CDR3aa: CASSPGGTANTEAFF; abundance: NA; d_gene: TRBD1; v_gene: TRBV5-6; len: 15; j_gene: TRBJ1-1
CDR3aa: CASSRGAGRGTEAFF; abundance: once; d_gene: NA; v_gene: TRBV19; len: 15; j_gene: TRBJ1-1
CDR3aa: CASSSNSMGRYEQYF; abundance: NA; d_gene: NA; v_gene: TRBV11-2; len: 15; j_gene: TRBJ2-7
CDR3aa: CASRTLGLAYEQYF; abundance: NA; d_gene: NA; v_gene: TRBV6-4; len: 14; j_gene: TRBJ2-7
CDR3aa: CASSSPKITGHNEQFF; abundance: NA; d_gene: NA; v_gene: TRBV27; len: 16; j_gene: TRBJ2-1
CDR3aa: CASSYGTSGDTGELFF; abundance: NA; d_gene: TRBD2; v_gene: TRBV13; len: 16; j_gene: TRBJ2-2
CDR3aa: CASSFPGSYEQYF; abundance: NA; d_gene: NA; v_gene: TRBV7-2; len: 13; j_gene: TRBJ2-7
CDR3aa: CASLDREHYGYTF; abundance: NA; d_gene: TRBD1; v_gene: TRBV6-5; len: 13; j_gene: TRBJ1-2
CDR3aa: CASSASGRAPYEQYF; abundance: NA; d_gene: TRBD2; v_gene: TRBV9; len: 15; j_gene: TRBJ2-7
CDR3aa: CASRQGKREGGTQYF; abundance: NA; d_gene: NA; v_gene: TRBV27; len: 15; j_gene: TRBJ2-3
CDR3aa: CASSLEARYTDTQYF; abundance: NA; d_gene: NA; v_gene: TRBV28; len: 15; j_gene: TRBJ2-3
CDR3aa: CASSWASVTSSYEQYF; abundance: NA; d_gene: NA; v_gene: TRBV27; len: 16; j_gene: TRBJ2-7
CDR3aa: CARGTGRFEQYF; abundance: NA; d_gene: TRBD1; v_gene: TRBV2; len: 12; j_gene: TRBJ2-7
CDR3aa: CASSPTGGVQPQHF; abundance: NA; d_gene: TRBD1; v_gene: TRBV19; len: 14; j_gene: TRBJ1-5
CDR3aa: CASSQEVTSGIGEETQYF; abundance: NA; d_gene: TRBD2; v_gene: TRBV4-2; len: 18; j_gene: TRBJ2-5
CDR3aa: CASSQVGSATNEKLFF; abundance: NA; d_gene: NA; v_gene: TRBV4-1; len: 16; j_gene: TRBJ1-4
CDR3aa: CASSQETGLMLDTQYF; abundance: NA; d_gene: TRBD1; v_gene: TRBV4-3; len: 16; j_gene: TRBJ2-3
CDR3aa: CASSLEPDREGEKLFF; abundance: NA; d_gene: TRBD1; v_gene: TRBV5-4; len: 16; j_gene: TRBJ1-4
CDR3aa: CASSDVGGTEAFF; abundance: once; d_gene: NA; v_gene: TRBV2; len: 13; j_gene: TRBJ1-1
CDR3aa: CASSHTPGLAVQETQYF; abundance: NA; d_gene: TRBD2; v_gene: TRBV7-9; len: 17; j_gene: TRBJ2-5
CDR3aa: CAISEASGANEQFF; abundance: NA; d_gene: TRBD2; v_gene: TRBV10-3; len: 14; j_gene: TRBJ2-1
CDR3aa: CASSSTGAGANVLTF; abundance: NA; d_gene: TRBD1; v_gene: TRBV7-9; len: 15; j_gene: TRBJ2-6
CDR3aa: CASSYDRGPFAEAFF; abundance: NA; d_gene: TRBD1; v_gene: TRBV5-5; len: 15; j_gene: TRBJ1-1
CDR3aa: CASSEYNPGLAGDEQFF; abundance: NA; d_gene: TRBD2; v_gene: TRBV25-1; len: 17; j_gene: TRBJ2-1
CDR3aa: CASSLGQGANYGYTF; abundance: NA; d_gene: TRBD1; v_gene: TRBV5-5; len: 15; j_gene: TRBJ1-2
CDR3aa: CASSLGRGTQKLFF; abundance: NA; d_gene: TRBD1; v_gene: TRBV5-6; len: 14; j_gene: TRBJ1-4
CDR3aa: CASSRSTTYEQYF; abundance: NA; d_gene: NA; v_gene: TRBV5-1; len: 13; j_gene: TRBJ2-7
CDR3aa: CASSDRGVEQFF; abundance: NA; d_gene: NA; v_gene: TRBV10-1; len: 12; j_gene: TRBJ2-1